This is a list of T cell receptor beta chains from one sample in a study of T cells in Graves' hyperthyroidism and ophthalmopathy. TCRdb re-called the multiplex PCR reads with MiXCR, one entry per CDR3 protein. The sample yields 550,000 to 800,000 distinct CDR3 sequences, about a sixth seen once. The material sequenced was blood. The receptors stem from a man between 18 and 29 years old with Graves' hyperthyroidism. Each CDR3 is given with its conserved first and last residue. Fields, in order: V gene, clone size, D gene, J gene, CDR3 protein, CDR3 DNA. The D gene is left open where the match is weak. Size values are once, few and many counts, or a class for expanded clones, and some rows have none.

v_gene: TRBV29-1; abundance: NA; d_gene: NA; j_gene: TRBJ2-1; CDR3aa: CSVGGRLYNEQFF; CDR3nt: TGCAGCGTTGGGGGCAGACTCTACAATGAGCAGTTCTTC
v_gene: TRBV20-1; abundance: many; d_gene: NA; j_gene: TRBJ1-2; CDR3aa: CSARRGTVINYGYTF; CDR3nt: TGCAGTGCTAGGAGGGGGACGGTAATAAACTATGGCTACACCTTC
v_gene: TRBV13; abundance: NA; d_gene: TRBD1; j_gene: TRBJ1-2; CDR3aa: CASSPGTGEDYGYTF; CDR3nt: TGTGCCAGCAGCCCCGGGACAGGGGAGGACTATGGCTACACCTTC
v_gene: TRBV28; abundance: many; d_gene: NA; j_gene: TRBJ1-5; CDR3aa: CASSITQPQHF; CDR3nt: TGTGCCAGCAGTATCACCCAGCCCCAGCATTTT
v_gene: TRBV28; abundance: NA; d_gene: TRBD2; j_gene: TRBJ2-2; CDR3aa: CASSTKGQAILAGYTGELFF; CDR3nt: TGTGCCAGCAGCACAAAGGGGCAAGCCATACTAGCGGGCTACACCGGGGAGCTGTTTTTT
v_gene: TRBV2; abundance: many; d_gene: TRBD2; j_gene: TRBJ2-7; CDR3aa: CASSEGLAGSPYEQYF; CDR3nt: TGTGCCAGCAGTGAGGGGCTAGCGGGGAGCCCTTACGAGCAGTACTTC
v_gene: TRBV7-9; abundance: many; d_gene: NA; j_gene: TRBJ2-1; CDR3aa: CASNSGNEQFF; CDR3nt: TGTGCCAGCAACTCAGGCAATGAGCAGTTCTTC
v_gene: TRBV4-1; abundance: NA; d_gene: TRBD2; j_gene: TRBJ2-4; CDR3aa: CASSPGGVAGGSKNIQYF; CDR3nt: TGCGCCAGCAGCCCCGGGGGGGTAGCGGGAGGGTCCAAAAACATTCAGTACTTC
v_gene: TRBV11-2; abundance: NA; d_gene: NA; j_gene: TRBJ1-4; CDR3aa: CASSKGGLTTEKLFF; CDR3nt: TGTGCCAGCAGCAAAGGGGGGTTAACCACTGAAAAACTGTTTTTT
v_gene: TRBV5-5; abundance: few; d_gene: NA; j_gene: TRBJ2-2; CDR3aa: CASSLAWGTGELFF; CDR3nt: TGTGCCAGCAGCTTGGCCTGGGGAACCGGGGAGCTGTTTTTT
v_gene: TRBV9; abundance: NA; d_gene: NA; j_gene: TRBJ1-4; CDR3aa: CASSVEGRANEKLFF; CDR3nt: TGTGCCAGCAGCGTGGAGGGGAGGGCTAATGAAAAACTGTTTTTT
v_gene: TRBV27; abundance: NA; d_gene: NA; j_gene: TRBJ2-7; CDR3aa: CASSLSRALEQYF; CDR3nt: TGTGCCAGCAGTTTATCGAGGGCGCTTGAGCAGTACTTC
v_gene: TRBV7-2; abundance: few; d_gene: TRBD2; j_gene: TRBJ2-1; CDR3aa: CASSLAVESLAGVENEQFF; CDR3nt: TGTGCCAGCAGCTTAGCCGTCGAGTCGCTAGCGGGAGTGGAAAATGAGCAGTTCTTC
v_gene: TRBV20-1; abundance: NA; d_gene: NA; j_gene: TRBJ1-2; CDR3aa: CSATLDRTVGYTF; CDR3nt: TGCAGTGCCACTCTCGACAGGACCGTTGGCTACACCTTC
v_gene: TRBV28; abundance: many; d_gene: TRBD2; j_gene: TRBJ2-7; CDR3aa: CASSGGFSGEGNEQYF; CDR3nt: TGTGCCAGCAGTGGGGGGTTTAGCGGGGAAGGCAACGAGCAGTACTTC
v_gene: TRBV20-1; abundance: NA; d_gene: TRBD1; j_gene: TRBJ1-5; CDR3aa: CSALQGAESNQPQHF; CDR3nt: TGCAGTGCTTTACAGGGGGCCGAGAGCAATCAGCCCCAGCATTTT
v_gene: TRBV6-1; abundance: few; d_gene: NA; j_gene: TRBJ2-2; CDR3aa: CASSVSETGELFF; CDR3nt: TGTGCCAGCAGTGTATCAGAAACCGGGGAGCTGTTTTTT
v_gene: TRBV5-1; abundance: NA; d_gene: TRBD2; j_gene: TRBJ2-2; CDR3aa: CASSLETTKREGPNAGELFF; CDR3nt: TGCGCCAGCAGCTTGGAAACCACTAAGCGGGAGGGCCCCAACGCCGGGGAGCTGTTTTTT
v_gene: TRBV20-1; abundance: many; d_gene: TRBD1; j_gene: TRBJ2-7; CDR3aa: CSARVPGTGFYEQYF; CDR3nt: TGCAGTGCTAGAGTCCCCGGGACAGGATTCTACGAGCAGTACTTC
v_gene: TRBV28; abundance: NA; d_gene: NA; j_gene: TRBJ1-2; CDR3aa: CASRKGRKDYGYTF; CDR3nt: TGTGCCAGCAGGAAGGGACGGAAAGACTATGGCTACACCTTC
v_gene: TRBV5-1; abundance: few; d_gene: NA; j_gene: TRBJ1-6; CDR3aa: CASSLEGRGSPHSPLHF; CDR3nt: TGCGCCAGCAGCTTAGAAGGGAGGGGCTCGCCCCATTCACCCCTCCACTTT
v_gene: TRBV28; abundance: NA; d_gene: NA; j_gene: TRBJ2-7; CDR3aa: CASSLLGSFEQYF; CDR3nt: TGTGCCAGCAGTTTATTGGGCTCGTTCGAGCAGTACTTC
v_gene: TRBV11-3; abundance: many; d_gene: NA; j_gene: TRBJ2-2; CDR3aa: CATGTDWTTGELFF; CDR3nt: TGTGCCACGGGAACCGACTGGACCACCGGGGAGCTGTTTTTT
v_gene: TRBV20-1; abundance: few; d_gene: TRBD1; j_gene: TRBJ1-4; CDR3aa: CSARTGGPPRGKLFF; CDR3nt: TGCAGTGCGAGGACAGGGGGTCCCCCCCGAGGGAAACTGTTTTTT
v_gene: TRBV2; abundance: many; d_gene: TRBD1; j_gene: TRBJ2-5; CDR3aa: CASSDGQGGETQYF; CDR3nt: TGTGCCAGCAGTGACGGACAGGGCGGGGAGACCCAGTACTTC
v_gene: TRBV6-2/TRBV6-3; abundance: NA; d_gene: NA; j_gene: TRBJ2-1; CDR3aa: CASSPEVPYNEQFF; CDR3nt: TGTGCCAGCAGTCCGGAGGTTCCCTACAATGAGCAGTTCTTC
v_gene: TRBV12-3/TRBV12-4; abundance: few; d_gene: NA; j_gene: TRBJ1-4; CDR3aa: CASSLAGVNEKLFF; CDR3nt: TGTGCCAGCAGTTTAGCAGGGGTGAATGAAAAACTGTTTTTT
v_gene: TRBV7-2; abundance: few; d_gene: TRBD2; j_gene: TRBJ2-1; CDR3aa: CASSLDGTSAGEQFF; CDR3nt: TGTGCCAGCAGCTTAGATGGGACTAGCGCGGGTGAGCAGTTCTTC
v_gene: TRBV20-1; abundance: few; d_gene: NA; j_gene: TRBJ2-4; CDR3aa: CSASISGDSKNIQYF; CDR3nt: TGCAGTGCTTCGATTTCAGGTGACTCCAAAAACATTCAGTACTTC
v_gene: TRBV6-2/TRBV6-3; abundance: few; d_gene: NA; j_gene: TRBJ1-1; CDR3aa: CASLLQETPNTEAFF; CDR3nt: TGTGCCAGTCTACTGCAAGAGACCCCGAACACTGAAGCTTTCTTT
v_gene: TRBV7-9; abundance: once; d_gene: NA; j_gene: TRBJ2-3; CDR3aa: CASSPRETSTDTQYF; CDR3nt: TGTGCCAGCAGCCCCCGGGAAACTAGCACAGATACGCAGTATTTT
v_gene: TRBV9; abundance: NA; d_gene: NA; j_gene: TRBJ1-1; CDR3aa: CASSVLENSEAFF; CDR3nt: TGTGCCAGCAGCGTATTAGAAAACTCTGAAGCTTTCTTT
v_gene: TRBV7-2; abundance: few; d_gene: NA; j_gene: TRBJ1-5; CDR3aa: CASSLRAGSNQPQHF; CDR3nt: TGTGCCAGCAGCTTAAGGGCAGGGTCCAATCAGCCCCAGCATTTT
v_gene: TRBV12-3/TRBV12-4; abundance: NA; d_gene: TRBD1; j_gene: TRBJ2-5; CDR3aa: CASSSIGQGRETQYF; CDR3nt: TGTGCCAGCAGTTCGATCGGACAGGGAAGGGAGACCCAGTACTTC
v_gene: TRBV10-2; abundance: many; d_gene: TRBD1; j_gene: TRBJ1-5; CDR3aa: CASRSGTGTHQPQHF; CDR3nt: TGCGCCAGCAGGTCCGGGACAGGGACGCATCAGCCCCAGCATTTT
v_gene: TRBV7-2; abundance: few; d_gene: TRBD1; j_gene: TRBJ1-6; CDR3aa: CASRTGGNSPLHF; CDR3nt: TGTGCCAGCAGGACAGGGGGGAATTCACCCCTCCACTTT
v_gene: TRBV27; abundance: many; d_gene: NA; j_gene: TRBJ1-1; CDR3aa: CASSLFKGPRGEAFF; CDR3nt: TGTGCCAGCAGTTTATTTAAGGGACCTCGGGGCGAAGCTTTCTTT
v_gene: TRBV7-8; abundance: many; d_gene: NA; j_gene: TRBJ2-7; CDR3aa: CASSLEGAGHSLYEQYF; CDR3nt: TGTGCCAGCAGCTTAGAAGGGGCGGGACATTCGCTGTACGAGCAGTACTTC
v_gene: TRBV28; abundance: many; d_gene: NA; j_gene: TRBJ2-1; CDR3aa: CASSLPRTYNEQFF; CDR3nt: TGTGCCAGCAGTCTCCCACGCACCTACAATGAGCAGTTCTTC
v_gene: TRBV20-1; abundance: few; d_gene: TRBD2; j_gene: TRBJ2-1; CDR3aa: CSARAGGGKNEQFF; CDR3nt: TGCAGTGCTAGAGCGGGAGGGGGGAAGAATGAGCAGTTCTTC
v_gene: TRBV20-1; abundance: few; d_gene: TRBD2; j_gene: TRBJ2-1; CDR3aa: CSARGGKAGGWYNEQFF; CDR3nt: TGCAGTGCTAGAGGGGGGAAAGCGGGAGGATGGTACAATGAGCAGTTCTTC
v_gene: TRBV11-2; abundance: many; d_gene: NA; j_gene: TRBJ2-7; CDR3aa: CASSLANGGTAEQYF; CDR3nt: TGTGCCAGCAGCTTAGCGAACGGAGGGACAGCCGAGCAGTACTTC
v_gene: TRBV28; abundance: NA; d_gene: NA; j_gene: TRBJ1-3; CDR3aa: CASSLSTTGQRNTIYF; CDR3nt: TGTGCCAGCAGCTTGTCGACCACAGGCCAGAGGAACACCATATATTTT
v_gene: TRBV18; abundance: many; d_gene: TRBD2; j_gene: TRBJ2-3; CDR3aa: CASSLLSGRTDTQYF; CDR3nt: TGTGCCAGCTCACTCCTTAGCGGGAGGACAGATACGCAGTATTTT
v_gene: TRBV20-1; abundance: many; d_gene: TRBD2; j_gene: TRBJ2-1; CDR3aa: CSARDLASGPRSYNEQFF; CDR3nt: TGCAGTGCTAGAGACCTGGCTAGCGGTCCCCGCTCCTACAATGAGCAGTTCTTC
v_gene: TRBV11-2; abundance: many; d_gene: TRBD1; j_gene: TRBJ2-3; CDR3aa: CASSATGDSYWRRKEDTQYF; CDR3nt: TGTGCCAGCAGCGCAACCGGGGACAGCTATTGGCGACGAAAAGAGGATACGCAGTATTTT
v_gene: TRBV28; abundance: NA; d_gene: NA; j_gene: TRBJ2-7; CDR3aa: CASSLGPAASHEQYF; CDR3nt: TGTGCCAGCAGTTTAGGGCCCGCAGCGAGCCACGAGCAGTACTTC
v_gene: TRBV20-1; abundance: many; d_gene: NA; j_gene: TRBJ2-1; CDR3aa: CSATPRGLNEQFF; CDR3nt: TGCAGTGCTACCCCCAGGGGCCTAAATGAGCAGTTCTTC
v_gene: TRBV25-1; abundance: NA; d_gene: NA; j_gene: TRBJ1-2; CDR3aa: CASSGGLGRGYTF; CDR3nt: TGTGCCAGCAGTGGGGGACTCGGGCGTGGCTACACCTTC
v_gene: TRBV7-9; abundance: once; d_gene: TRBD2; j_gene: TRBJ2-7; CDR3aa: CASSPPPRLAGTFYNEQYF; CDR3nt: TGTGCCAGCAGCCCCCCCCCTAGACTAGCGGGAACCTTCTACAATGAGCAGTACTTC
v_gene: TRBV6-1; abundance: few; d_gene: NA; j_gene: TRBJ1-2; CDR3aa: CASTGHLYGYTF; CDR3nt: TGTGCCAGCACTGGACACCTCTATGGCTACACCTTC
v_gene: TRBV20-1; abundance: many; d_gene: NA; j_gene: TRBJ2-7; CDR3aa: CSADTTGDISSEQYF; CDR3nt: TGCAGTGCTGATACGACAGGTGATATATCCTCCGAGCAGTACTTC
v_gene: TRBV11-2; abundance: few; d_gene: TRBD1; j_gene: TRBJ2-2; CDR3aa: CASSWGTGETTGELFF; CDR3nt: TGTGCCAGCAGCTGGGGAACAGGGGAGACCACCGGGGAGCTGTTTTTT
v_gene: TRBV9; abundance: few; d_gene: NA; j_gene: TRBJ1-1; CDR3aa: CASSPDPNTEAFF; CDR3nt: TGTGCCAGCAGCCCCGACCCGAACACTGAAGCTTTCTTT
v_gene: TRBV19; abundance: many; d_gene: TRBD2; j_gene: TRBJ2-7; CDR3aa: CASKPSGSYEQYF; CDR3nt: TGTGCCAGTAAGCCTAGCGGGAGTTACGAGCAGTACTTC